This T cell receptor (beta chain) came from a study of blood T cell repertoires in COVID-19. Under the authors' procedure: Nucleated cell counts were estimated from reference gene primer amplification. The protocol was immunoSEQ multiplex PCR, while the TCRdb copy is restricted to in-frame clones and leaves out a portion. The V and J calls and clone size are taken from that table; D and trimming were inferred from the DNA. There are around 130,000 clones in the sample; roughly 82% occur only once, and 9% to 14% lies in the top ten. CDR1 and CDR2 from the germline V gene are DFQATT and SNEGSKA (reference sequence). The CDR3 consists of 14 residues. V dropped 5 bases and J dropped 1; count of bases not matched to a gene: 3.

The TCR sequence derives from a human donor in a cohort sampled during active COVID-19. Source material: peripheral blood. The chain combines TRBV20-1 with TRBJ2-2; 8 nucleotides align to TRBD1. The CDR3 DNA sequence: TGCAGTGCTCGTGGACAGGGGAACACCGGGGAGCTGTTTTTT. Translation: CSARGQGNTGELFF.